Included here is one T cell receptor (beta chain) sequence, with context. These data originate in a study of T cells in Graves' hyperthyroidism and ophthalmopathy. For the study at large: Peripheral blood was taken when the disease was first diagnosed, before any treatment began.

Absence of ophthalmopathy progression within 18 months defined stable Graves' hyperthyroidism. Patients were excluded because of uncontrolled infection, other autoimmune disease, pregnancy or lactation. Germline V CDR1 and CDR2: MDHEN, SYDVKM. Trimming removed 5 bases from V and 4 bases from J, with 15 bases in between. The length of the CDR3 is 15 residues. Researchers amplified the TCR beta CDR3 regions from RNA transcripts. The HTBI primer set was used in a first-round RT-PCR of the TCR CDR3. TCRdb reprocessed the multiplex PCR reads via MiXCR and lists one record per CDR3 protein. The sample has some 500,000 distinct CDR3 sequences, approximately 14% seen once.

Sequencing used blood. The origin of this receptor is a woman aged 18-29 years with Graves' hyperthyroidism. This chain links TRBV28 with TRBJ2-1; D may correspond to TRBD1 or TRBD2 (7 bases each). As DNA, the CDR3 is TGTGCCAGCAGTGGTACCAGGGGGGGATACAATGAGCAGTTCTTC. This gives the protein CASSGTRGGYNEQFF.